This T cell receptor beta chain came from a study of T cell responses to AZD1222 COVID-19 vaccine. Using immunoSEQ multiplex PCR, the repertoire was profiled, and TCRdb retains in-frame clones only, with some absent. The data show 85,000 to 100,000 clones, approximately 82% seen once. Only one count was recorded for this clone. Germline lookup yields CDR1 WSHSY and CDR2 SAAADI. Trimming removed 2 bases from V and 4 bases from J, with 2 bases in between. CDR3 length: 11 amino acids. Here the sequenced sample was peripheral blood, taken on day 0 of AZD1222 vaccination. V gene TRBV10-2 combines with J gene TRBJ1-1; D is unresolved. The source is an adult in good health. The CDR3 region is CASSEGTEAFF. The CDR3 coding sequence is TGCGCCAGCAGTGAGGGCACTGAAGCTTTCTTT.